Below, 9 T cell receptor beta chains from the same sample are listed, as sequenced in a study of cytomegalovirus exposure and HLA in healthy donors. It was with 60 Vbeta and 13 Jbeta primers that the PCR ran. Data came from immunoSEQ multiplex PCR; TCRdb stores just in-frame clones and leaves some out. The repertoire consists of approximately 180,000 clones, with around 75% occurring once and the leading ten covering 2.9%. Sequenced sample: PBMCs. Source of these receptors: a male donor in good health and CMV-seronegative.

The V and J genes are TRBV7-8 and TRBJ2-7; 8 bases line up with TRBD1. This CDR3 is 19 amino acids long. Germline loops: CDR1 SGHVS, CDR2 FQNEAQ. V lost 1 base and J lost 1; bases outside the gene matches: 15. The CDR3 sequence is CASSLVLASGGRFSYEQYF. The CDR3 DNA sequence: TGTGCCAGCAGCTTAGTGCTGGCGTCAGGGGGCCGATTTTCCTACGAGCAGTACTTC.

This clone was seen a handful of times. This rearrangement joins TRBV4-3 to TRBJ2-3, with 12 bases lining up with TRBD2. The V gene end was trimmed by 1 base and the J gene end by 5 bases; junction bases not matched to a gene: 10. The CDR3 is made up of 18 amino acids. Per germline, CDR1 LGHNA and CDR2 YSLEER. The CDR3 DNA reads as TGCGCCAGCAGCCAAGGTCCTAGCGGGAGGGCGGGGGGAGATACGCAGTATTTT. Protein product: CASSQGPSGRAGGDTQYF.

The CDR3 is CASSPLAGVHSAYNEQFF. The CDR3 bases are TGTGCCAGCTCACCCCTTGCGGGGGTCCACAGCGCCTACAATGAGCAGTTCTTC. This chain links TRBV18 with TRBJ2-1; 7 bases agree with TRBD2. J gave up 2 bases and V 3 bases, and 13 bases lay outside the gene matches. There are 18 residues in the CDR3. From germline, CDR1 is KGHSH and CDR2 LQKENI.

Here the CDR3 DNA reads TGTGCCAGCAGTGAGCGGGGTCTGGGGTCACCCCTCCACTTT. Amino acids: CASSERGLGSPLHF. The V gene is TRBV6-1, the J gene TRBJ1-6; no reliable D call. Germline CDR1 MNHNS, CDR2 SASEGT. The CDR3 spans 14 residues. Trimming cost V 3 bases and J 10 bases, with 13 bases left between them.

The rearrangement joins TRBV6-5 to TRBJ2-2, with D maybe TRBD1 (6 bases). The CDR3 covers 15 residues. With 5 bases removed from V and 3 bases from J, the gap between germline ends came to 13 bases. CDR1 is MNHEY, CDR2 SVGAGI, per germline. Here the CDR3 reads CASSKRTDYTGELFF. The CDR3 nucleotides are TGTGCCAGCAGTAAACGGACAGATTACACCGGGGAGCTGTTTTTT.

The V gene is TRBV19, the J gene TRBJ2-6; D is unclear. The CDR3 loop spans 14 amino acids. Germline V gene sequence: CDR1 LNHDA, CDR2 SQIVND (reference sequence). Trimming left V 7 bases short and J 2 bases short, with 9 bases between. This CDR3 is CASTILTGANVLTF. Written as DNA, the CDR3 is TGTGCCAGTACCATACTCACTGGGGCCAACGTCCTGACTTTC. Drawing the rest from reference TRBV19 and TRBJ2-6, the complete variable domain is DGGITQSPKYLFRKEGQNVTLSCEQNLNHDAMYWYRQDPGQGLRLIYYSQIVNDFQKGDIAEGYSVSREKKESFPLTVTSAQKNPTAFYLCASTILTGANVLTFGAGSRLTVL.

This clone has only a few counts. The chain joins TRBV7-3 to TRBJ1-6; possibly TRBD1 for D (6 bases). Trimming pared 2 bases from V and 7 bases from J, leaving 15 bases between. The CDR3 extends over 16 amino acids. CDR1 is SGHTA and CDR2 is FQGTGA in the germline V gene. CDR3 loop: CASSLSSTGRNSPLHF. The CDR3 nucleotides read TGTGCCAGCAGCTTATCGAGTACAGGGCGGAATTCACCCCTCCACTTT.

The V call is TRBV6-1, the J call TRBJ1-5; possible D gene TRBD1, 6 bases. The CDR3 is made up of 14 amino acids. From germline, CDR1 is MNHNS and CDR2 SASEGT. V was clipped by 7 bases and J by 3 bases, with 13 bases between them. The DNA of the CDR3 is TGTGCCAGCAAACTACAGGGAACCAATCAGCCCCAGCATTTT. Translation: CASKLQGTNQPQHF.

The chain links TRBV18 to TRBJ2-7; the D gene is possibly TRBD1 (5 bases). The CDR3 length is 15 residues. CDR1 is KGHSH and CDR2 is LQKENI in the germline V gene. Deletions cut 1 base from V and 5 bases from J, with 15 bases between. DNA of the CDR3: TGTGCCAGCTCACCACTAGGGCAGGGTTACGACGAGCAGTACTTC. Translating gives CASSPLGQGYDEQYF.